These 30 T cell receptor beta chains were all obtained from the same sample, sequenced in a study of blood T cell repertoires in COVID-19. The repertoire was sequenced with immunoSEQ multiplex PCR; TCRdb's copy has only in-frame clones and lacks some. The repertoire has around 200,000 clones, 70% to 90% of them found once; the top ten carry approximately 9.2%. Sequenced sample: PBMCs or T cells enriched from blood (not recorded which). These receptor sequences come from a man in his forties or fifties who had recovered from COVID-19.

The CDR3 DNA reads as TGTGCCAGCAGCACCGGGACAGGGGCAGGGGCTAACACTAACTATGGCTACACCTTC. It encodes CASSTGTGAGANTNYGYTF. J is TRBJ1-2 and V is TRBV9, with 10 bases lining up with TRBD1. The ends lost 4 bases at V and 0 bases at J; junction bases unmatched: 15. The CDR3 runs 19 residues. Germline V gene lookup returns CDR1 SGDLS and CDR2 YYNGEE.

The chain joins TRBV9 to TRBJ2-2, with 9 bases that match TRBD2. V was clipped by 1 base and J by 6 bases; unmatched bases: 4. CDR1 and CDR2 from the germline V gene are SGDLS and YYNGEE. The CDR3 has 15 amino acids. The CDR3: CASSVLGTSPGELFF. CDR3 DNA: TGTGCCAGCAGCGTATTAGGGACTAGCCCCGGGGAGCTGTTTTTT.

This chain joins TRBV19 and TRBJ2-2, with a weak D call TRBD1 (6 bases). V was cut by 5 bases and J by 5 bases, with 18 bases left in between. Germline V gene lookup returns CDR1 LNHDA and CDR2 SQIVND (reference sequence). The CDR3 contains 16 residues. Here the CDR3 reads CASSRLRGSRTGELFF. CDR3 coding DNA: TGTGCCAGTAGTCGATTAAGGGGGAGTAGGACCGGGGAGCTGTTTTTT.

The chain has TRBV19 and TRBJ1-4, with 9 positions matching TRBD1. The germline CDR1 and CDR2 sequences are LNHDA and SQIVND (reference sequence). The CDR3 covers 16 residues. Trimming took 7 bases from V and 2 from J; bases not matched to a gene: 8. CDR3 nucleotides: TGTGCCAGTAAGGACAGGGGTAGGTCTACTAATGAAAAACTGTTTTTT. It encodes CASKDRGRSTNEKLFF.

This chain links TRBV9 with TRBJ1-6, with D hard to call. The V and J ends lost 0 bases and 8 bases respectively, with 12 bases between them. Per germline, CDR1 SGDLS and CDR2 YYNGEE. The CDR3 is 15 residues long. CDR3: CASSVEELFYSPLHF. In DNA, the CDR3 is TGTGCCAGCAGCGTAGAAGAGCTGTTTTATTCACCCCTCCACTTT.

The chain couples TRBV24-1 to TRBJ1-6; tentative D call: TRBD1 (6 bases). Germline V CDR1 and CDR2: KGHDR, SFDVKD. The CDR3 totals 17 residues. V was cut by 7 bases and J by 10 bases, with 25 bases left in between. The CDR3 DNA reads TGTGCCACCAGGACCCCGGGACATTGTTTCTCAGGATCACCCCTCCACTTT. Protein product: CATRTPGHCFSGSPLHF.

The chain carries TRBV18 and TRBJ2-2, with D unclear. Germline V gene lookup returns CDR1 KGHSH and CDR2 LQKENI. Trimming cost V 3 bases and J 1 base, with 12 bases left between them. The length of the CDR3 is 16 residues. The CDR3 reads CASSPTLLQNTGELFF. CDR3 in DNA: TGTGCCAGCTCACCGACGCTACTACAGAACACCGGGGAGCTGTTTTTT. Full variable domain (remainder filled in from reference TRBV18 and TRBJ2-2): NAGVMQNPRHLVRRRGQEARLRCSPMKGHSHVYWYRQLPEEGLKFMVYLQKENIIDESGMPKERFSAEFPKEGPSILRIQQVVRGDSAAYFCASSPTLLQNTGELFFGEGSRLTVL.

This sequence joins TRBV5-1 and TRBJ2-1; D possibly corresponds to TRBD1 (6 bases). Germline values: CDR1 SGHRS, CDR2 YFSETQ. V lost 4 bases to trimming and J lost 10 bases, with 15 bases between them. This CDR3 comprises 13 residues. The CDR3 DNA sequence: TGCGCCAGCAGCCCCAACTCCCAGGGGGAGCAGTTCTTC. It yields the protein CASSPNSQGEQFF.

This clone was observed once. The J gene is TRBJ2-1, the V gene TRBV4-1, with a weak D call TRBD2 (5 bases). Germline values: CDR1 MGHRA, CDR2 YSYEKL. With 3 bases removed from V and 10 bases from J, the gap between germline ends came to 19 bases. The CDR3 sequence is 15 residues long. DNA of the CDR3: TGCGCCAGCAGCCACATACAACTAGGAGTCGGGGAGCAGTTCTTC. Translation: CASSHIQLGVGEQFF.

V is TRBV30 and J is TRBJ1-2; D is perhaps TRBD1 (6 bases). CDR3 length: 12 amino acids. Looked up from germline, CDR1 is GTSNPN and CDR2 is SVGIG (reference sequence). V lost 2 bases and J lost 4, with 8 bases in between. The chain's CDR3 is CAWSPQGYGYTF. The CDR3 DNA reads as TGTGCCTGGAGTCCACAGGGCTATGGCTACACCTTC. The variable domain in full, with the rest retrieved from reference TRBV30 and TRBJ1-2, is SQTIHQWPATLVQPVGSPLSLECTVEGTSNPNLYWYRQAAGRGLQLLFYSVGIGQISSEVPQNLSASRPQDRQFILSSKKLLLSDSGFYLCAWSPQGYGYTFGSGTRLTVV.

The rearrangement joins TRBV19 to TRBJ2-1; 9 bases are a match to TRBD1. The CDR3 is 16 residues long. Germline CDR1 and CDR2: LNHDA and SQIVND (reference sequence). V gave up 4 bases and J gave up 1 base; unmatched junction bases: 5. The CDR3 spells CASSRTGTGSYNEQFF. CDR3 in DNA: TGTGCCAGTAGTAGGACCGGGACAGGGTCCTACAATGAGCAGTTCTTC.

This chain joins TRBV7-2 and TRBJ2-1; D possibly corresponds to TRBD2 (5 bases). Trimming took 5 bases from V and 2 from J, leaving 16 bases between them. CDR3 size: 16 residues. Germline V gives CDR1 SGHTA, CDR2 FQGNSA. CDR3 sequence: CASSPRVPGTYNEQFF. The DNA for the CDR3 is TGTGCCAGCAGCCCCCGCGTTCCGGGGACCTACAATGAGCAGTTCTTC. The full variable domain, its missing parts supplied by reference TRBV7-2 and TRBJ2-1, is GAGVSQSPSNKVTEKGKDVELRCDPISGHTALYWYRQSLGQGLEFLIYFQGNSAPDKSGLPSDRFSAERTGGSVSTLTIQRTQQEDSAVYLCASSPRVPGTYNEQFFGPGTRLTVL.

The chain links TRBV12-3 or TRBV12-4 to TRBJ1-2; 8 nucleotides line up with TRBD1. The CDR3 spans 13 residues. V was pared by 6 bases and J by 6 bases, with 6 bases of the junction left unmatched. DNA of the CDR3: TGTGCCAGCAGGAAATCGACAGGGGATGGCTACACCTTC. Encoded protein: CASRKSTGDGYTF.

The chain combines TRBV27 with TRBJ1-5; unclear D gene. The germline CDR1 and CDR2 sequences are MNHEY and SMNVEV (reference sequence). Trimming stripped 3 bases from V and 4 bases from J, with 4 bases between. CDR3 size: 12 residues. The CDR3 here is CASSFYNQPQHF. The CDR3 DNA sequence: TGTGCCAGCAGTTTCTATAATCAGCCCCAGCATTTT.

The genes are TRBV30 and TRBJ2-6; tentative D call: TRBD1 (5 bases). Germline CDR1 is GTSNPN and CDR2 is SVGIG (reference sequence). The length of the CDR3 is 15 residues. V was clipped by 2 bases and J by 2 bases, with 10 bases between them. CDR3 sequence (DNA): TGTGCCTGGAGTTCGCAGGGTGCTGGGGCCAACGTCCTGACTTTC. Protein: CAWSSQGAGANVLTF.

The genes are TRBV7-9 and TRBJ1-1; the D gene is possibly TRBD1 (5 bases). The CDR3 has 13 residues. V dropped 1 base and J dropped 7 bases, with 10 bases sitting between them. CDR1 is SEHNR and CDR2 is FQNEAQ in the germline V gene (reference sequence). The DNA for the CDR3 is TGTGCCAGCAGCTTAGTGGCGGGGGTTGAAGCTTTCTTT. Translating gives CASSLVAGVEAFF.

The chain has TRBV24-1 and TRBJ1-5; 7 bases line up with TRBD1. J gave up 1 base and V 11 bases, and 13 bases lay outside the gene matches. Germline CDR1 is KGHDR and CDR2 is SFDVKD. CDR3 length: 16 residues. The DNA of the CDR3 is TGTGCCATCCCAGGGGGACTAGTTCACAGCAATCAGCCCCAGCATTTT. Translated, it gives CAIPGGLVHSNQPQHF.

This rearrangement joins TRBV2 to TRBJ2-6, with TRBD1 matching over 8 bases. The trim removed 4 bases at V and 2 bases at J, leaving 4 bases unmatched. The CDR3 length is 16 residues. Per the germline V gene, CDR1 is SNHLY and CDR2 is FYNNEI. CDR3 in DNA: TGTGCCAGCAGTGGGACAGGGTTTGCTGGGGCCAACGTCCTGACTTTC. It yields the protein CASSGTGFAGANVLTF.

The V gene is TRBV3-1 (or the pseudogene TRBV3-2), the J gene TRBJ2-1; D perhaps matches TRBD2 (5 bases). The CDR3 spans 13 residues. The germline V gene encodes CDR1 LGHDT and CDR2 YNNKEL (reference sequence). V dropped 1 base and J dropped 9 bases, with 10 bases sitting between them. In nucleotides, the CDR3 is TGTGCCAGCAGCCAAGTAGGGAGAGGTGAGCAGTTCTTC. It specifies CASSQVGRGEQFF.

The chain combines TRBV7-9 with TRBJ1-6; the match to TRBD1 covers 7 bases. Germline CDR1 is SEHNR and CDR2 is FQNEAQ (reference sequence). The CDR3 has 14 amino acids. The V segment lost 1 base and the J segment 9 bases; nucleotides outside the gene matches: 3. CDR3 DNA sequence: TGTGCCAGCAGCTTAGGGGACAGTATTTCACCCCTCCACTTT. Protein: CASSLGDSISPLHF. Variable domain in full (rest from reference TRBV7-9 and TRBJ1-6): DTGVSQNPRHKITKRGQNVTFRCDPISEHNRLYWYRQTLGQGPEFLTYFQNEAQLEKSRLLSDRFSAERPKGSFSTLEIQRTEQGDSAMYLCASSLGDSISPLHFGNGTRLTVT.

The chain joins TRBV27 to TRBJ1-1; 9 nucleotides align to TRBD1. V was clipped by 5 bases and J by 11 bases; unmatched bases: 6. Germline CDR1 MNHEY, CDR2 SMNVEV (reference sequence). CDR3 size: 12 residues. The DNA of the CDR3 is TGTGCCAGCAGTCGAGGACAGGGGAAGGCTTTCTTT. It is translated as CASSRGQGKAFF.

This clone was seen a handful of times. V usage is TRBV5-5 and J usage is TRBJ1-1; 7 nucleotides line up with TRBD1. J gave up 1 base and V 3 bases, and 6 bases lay outside the gene matches. Per germline, CDR1 SGHKS and CDR2 YYEKEE (reference sequence). The CDR3 is 15 amino acids. The CDR3 loop is CASSSQGIGNTEAFF. DNA for the CDR3: TGTGCCAGCAGCTCACAGGGGATTGGGAACACTGAAGCTTTCTTT.

The rearrangement links TRBV6-5 to TRBJ2-7, with D perhaps TRBD1 (5 bases). The V end lost 6 bases, the J end lost 3 bases, and 12 bases lay between the germline ends. The germline CDR1 and CDR2 sequences are MNHEY and SVGAGI. The CDR3 sequence is 13 residues long. The CDR3 loop is CASRRTRDYEQYF. The CDR3 DNA follows: TGTGCCAGCAGGAGAACCAGGGACTACGAGCAGTACTTC.

This chain uses TRBV10-1 with TRBJ1-1; TRBD1 matches 8 bases. The germline V gene encodes CDR1 WNHNN and CDR2 SYGVQD (reference sequence). Germline trimming cut 3 bases from V and 6 bases from J; bases unmatched to any gene: 6. CDR3 size: 14 residues. CDR3 in DNA: TGCGCCAGCAGTGAAGGGCCGGACAGGGCTGAAGCTTTCTTT. Protein: CASSEGPDRAEAFF.

This chain uses TRBV13 with TRBJ2-3; 8 bases line up with TRBD1. The CDR3 is made up of 16 amino acids. V shed 4 bases and J 0 bases; nucleotides not matched to a gene: 6. Germline assignment: CDR1 PRHDT and CDR2 FYEKMQ (reference sequence). CDR3 region: CASSSAQGASTDTQYF. The CDR3, as DNA: TGTGCCAGCAGCTCCGCCCAGGGGGCTAGCACAGATACGCAGTATTTT.

This clone was observed at least ten times. The gene calls are TRBV9 and TRBJ1-2, with a weak D call TRBD1 (5 bases). This CDR3 is 16 amino acids long. Trimming cost V 4 bases and J 0 bases, with 16 bases left between them. Germline-derived CDR1 and CDR2 are SGDLS and YYNGEE. CDR3 residues: CASSSRRGPANYGYTF. DNA of the CDR3: TGTGCCAGCAGCTCCCGGCGGGGACCAGCTAACTATGGCTACACCTTC.

The count of this clone is one. The CDR3 bases are TGTGCCAGGGGGGGACTATCGAACACCGGGGAGCTGTTTTTT. Residues: CARGGLSNTGELFF. The chain has TRBV2 and TRBJ2-2, with TRBD2 matching over 7 bases. Trimming removed 9 bases from V and 0 bases from J; junction bases left unmatched: 4. CDR1 and CDR2 from the germline V gene are SNHLY and FYNNEI. The CDR3 is 14 residues long.

This clone was observed a single time. This CDR3 is CASSLGRVGSEAFF. CDR3 bases: TGTGCCAGCAGCTTAGGCAGGGTCGGCTCTGAAGCTTTCTTT. The rearrangement uses TRBV11-3 and TRBJ1-1; D possibly corresponds to TRBD1 (5 bases). V was cut by 1 base and J by 6 bases, with 12 bases left in between. Per the germline V gene, CDR1 is SGHNT and CDR2 is YENEEA. The CDR3 extends over 14 amino acids.

The rearrangement links TRBV6-4 to TRBJ2-3, with a weak D call TRBD1 (5 bases). The V and J ends lost 6 bases and 4 bases respectively, with 17 bases between them. This CDR3 spans 15 amino acids. Germline V lookup: CDR1 MRHNA, CDR2 SNTAGT. The CDR3 nucleotides read TGTGCCAGCAGCCCGCAGCCCCAGGGCCCAGATACGCAGTATTTT. Translated, it gives CASSPQPQGPDTQYF.

The chain joins TRBV9 to TRBJ2-1; a possible D gene is TRBD2 (6 bases). The CDR3 is 22 residues long. CDR1 SGDLS and CDR2 YYNGEE come from the germline V gene. The V and J ends lost 0 bases and 6 bases respectively, with 34 bases between them. The CDR3 DNA sequence: TGTGCCAGCAGCGTAGGGGGCACAACGTATAAAATACGGCCCGGGAGTGGCAATGAGCAGTTCTTC. It yields the protein CASSVGGTTYKIRPGSGNEQFF.